This T cell receptor beta chain was captured in a study of beta chain features in type 1 diabetes. Findings and limits, study-wide: There were fewer insertions and more deletions at the VDJ junctions of type 1 diabetes patients.

Cell sorting via CD45RO/CCR7/CD25/CD127/CD95/CD27 was performed to obtain CD4+ naive, central memory, regulatory and stem cell-like memory cells. Sorted cells reached over 95% purity in every population. This clone was seen a handful of times. Its antigen is not known. Investigators reverse transcribed all isolated RNA, so they sequenced expressed TCRB transcripts. The data were produced by immunoSEQ multiplex PCR, yet TCRdb's version contains in-frame clones alone and is incomplete. The sample gives about 250,000 clones, roughly an eighth of which show up once; about 0.03% is in the top ten. V shed 5 bases and J shed 1 base, with 14 bases lying between them. Per the germline V gene, CDR1 is SGHRS and CDR2 is YFSETQ. The CDR3 length is 15 residues.

This TCR was sampled from a woman in her thirties or forties in good health. The sequencing input was naive CD4+ T cells from blood. The chain carries TRBV5-1 and TRBJ2-3, with a weak D call TRBD2 (7 bases). CDR3 sequence: CASRGGGLGTDTQYF. CDR3 bases: TGCGCCAGCAGAGGGGGGGGCCTGGGCACAGATACGCAGTATTTT.